This TCR beta chain was documented in a study of cytomegalovirus exposure and HLA in healthy donors. Amplification used 60 Vbeta primers and 13 Jbeta primers. Libraries were prepared by immunoSEQ multiplex PCR; TCRdb keeps only in-frame clonotypes and omits some of them. The sample yields 95,000 to 100,000 clones, approximately 77% seen once. Details on this clone: Its antigen is undetermined. This sample also contains other DNA sequences that code for the same CDR3.

V was shortened by 1 base and J by 8 bases, with 17 bases between the two germline ends. The length of the CDR3 is 15 residues. The germline V gene encodes CDR1 SGHDN and CDR2 FVKESK. Study results and caveats: Most observed TCR sequences were rare, whereas some public TCRs were detected in many donors.

Material for sequencing was PBMCs. This sequence originates from a female donor in good health and CMV-seronegative. The gene calls are TRBV14 and TRBJ1-2; D perhaps matches TRBD1 (5 bases). Written as DNA, the CDR3 is TGTGCCAGCAGCCAAGCTAGACAGCCCTTCCACGGCTACACCTTC. Translating it yields CASSQARQPFHGYTF.